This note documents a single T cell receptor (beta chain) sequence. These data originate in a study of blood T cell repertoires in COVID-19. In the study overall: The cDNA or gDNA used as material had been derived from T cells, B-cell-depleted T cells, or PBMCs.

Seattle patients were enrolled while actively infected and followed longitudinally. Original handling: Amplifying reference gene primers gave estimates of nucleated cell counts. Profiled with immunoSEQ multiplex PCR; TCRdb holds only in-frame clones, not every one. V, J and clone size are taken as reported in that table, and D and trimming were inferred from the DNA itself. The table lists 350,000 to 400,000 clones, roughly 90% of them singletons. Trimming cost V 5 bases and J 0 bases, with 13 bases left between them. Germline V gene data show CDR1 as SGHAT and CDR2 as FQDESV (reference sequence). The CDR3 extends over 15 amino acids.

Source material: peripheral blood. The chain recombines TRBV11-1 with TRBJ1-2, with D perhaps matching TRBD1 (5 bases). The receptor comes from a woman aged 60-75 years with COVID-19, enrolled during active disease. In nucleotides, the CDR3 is TGTGCCAGCAGCACAGGACCTGGGGCTAACTATGGCTACACCTTC. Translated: CASSTGPGANYGYTF.